Below, 29 T cell receptor beta chains from the same sample are listed, as sequenced in a study of PD-1 blockade in mismatch repair-deficient tumors. This table comes from immunoSEQ multiplex PCR, and its TCRdb copy is limited to in-frame clones, with some not included. In the table there are over 30,000 clones, more than 70% of which are singletons. The specimen comprised PBMCs, sampled approximately 6 weeks after starting pembrolizumab. These TCRs come from an adult with mismatch repair-deficient cancer.

This clone was counted between two and nine times. This chain links TRBV28 with TRBJ2-7; 10 bases agree with TRBD1. The CDR3 runs to 15 residues. The germline V gene encodes CDR1 MDHEN and CDR2 SYDVKM. J gave up 1 base and V 5 bases, and 5 bases lay outside the gene matches. CDR3 coding DNA: TGTGCCAGCAGTCTCTGGACAGGGGGTTCCTACGAGCAGTACTTC. The encoded protein is CASSLWTGGSYEQYF.

The chain uses TRBV28 and TRBJ2-7; 8 bases map to TRBD2. The CDR3 length is 14 residues. Germline CDR1 and CDR2: MDHEN and SYDVKM. Trimming removed 5 bases from V and 2 bases from J; junction bases left unmatched: 5. The CDR3, as DNA: TGTGCCAGCAGTCAACCGGGACTAGCCTACGAGCAGTACTTC. Translating gives CASSQPGLAYEQYF.

The rearrangement joins TRBV7-3 to TRBJ2-2; tentatively, D is TRBD1 (6 bases). The ends were cut back, 2 bases at V and 7 bases at J, with 11 bases in the middle. Germline loops: CDR1 SGHTA, CDR2 FQGTGA. The CDR3 runs 14 residues. CDR3 region: CASSLGQGFGELFF. DNA for the CDR3: TGTGCCAGCAGCTTAGGCCAGGGGTTCGGGGAGCTGTTTTTT.

This clone appeared once. The CDR3 DNA sequence: TGTGCCAGCAGCTTAGCGGGAGTAAACGATGAGCAGTTCTTC. Its translation: CASSLAGVNDEQFF. This sequence joins TRBV7-7 and TRBJ2-1, with D possibly matching TRBD2 (5 bases). CDR1 and CDR2 from the germline V gene are SSHAT and FNYEAQ (reference sequence). V was trimmed by 0 bases and J by 8 bases, leaving 11 bases between them. This CDR3 spans 14 amino acids.

The chain recombines TRBV6-1 with TRBJ2-7; a weak D match, TRBD2 (5 bases). This CDR3 has 14 residues. Germline CDR1 reads MNHNS; CDR2 reads SASEGT. V was shortened by 7 bases and J by 4 bases, with 17 bases between the two germline ends. The CDR3 reads CASTSAVGHYEQYF. In nucleotides, the CDR3 is TGTGCCAGCACCTCAGCGGTAGGCCATTACGAGCAGTACTTC.

V and J are TRBV28 and TRBJ1-1; 7 bases fit TRBD1. CDR1 is MDHEN and CDR2 is SYDVKM in the germline V gene. V lost 2 bases to trimming and J lost 3 bases; unmatched junction nucleotides: 6. The length of the CDR3 is 15 residues. The chain's CDR3 is CASSLPTGQYTEAFF. As DNA, the CDR3 is TGTGCCAGCAGTTTACCCACGGGACAGTACACTGAAGCTTTCTTT.

V is TRBV30 and J is TRBJ2-1; 7 bases map to TRBD1. Germline V gives CDR1 GTSNPN, CDR2 SVGIG (reference sequence). The V and J ends lost 2 bases and 10 bases, in that order; junction bases with no gene match: 11. This CDR3 region has 14 residues. CDR3: CAWSHQNRGGEQFF. The CDR3 bases are TGTGCCTGGAGTCACCAGAACAGGGGTGGGGAGCAGTTCTTC. The variable domain in full, with the rest retrieved from reference TRBV30 and TRBJ2-1, is SQTIHQWPATLVQPVGSPLSLECTVEGTSNPNLYWYRQAAGRGLQLLFYSVGIGQISSEVPQNLSASRPQDRQFILSSKKLLLSDSGFYLCAWSHQNRGGEQFFGPGTRLTVL.

This sequence joins TRBV7-2 and TRBJ2-1; 7 positions match TRBD2. This CDR3 spans 16 amino acids. The V segment lost 3 bases and the J segment 4 bases; nucleotides outside the gene matches: 9. Germline loops: CDR1 SGHTA, CDR2 FQGNSA. The CDR3 DNA follows: TGTGCCAGCAGCTTTTTTTCTAGCGGACCGTACAATGAGCAGTTCTTC. It translates to CASSFFSSGPYNEQFF.

The genes are TRBV28 and TRBJ2-1, with a weak D call TRBD2 (6 bases). Trimming left V 3 bases short and J 0 bases short, with 12 bases between. The V gene's germline CDR1 is MDHEN and CDR2 SYDVKM. CDR3 length: 16 amino acids. CDR3 sequence (DNA): TGTGCCAGCAGTTTGGGTGGTAGCGGCTCCTACAATGAGCAGTTCTTC. Translating it yields CASSLGGSGSYNEQFF.

The rearrangement uses TRBV5-1 and TRBJ1-1, with D maybe TRBD1 (5 bases). Looked up from germline, CDR1 is SGHRS and CDR2 is YFSETQ. Trimming shortened V by 0 bases and J by 1 base, and 10 bases separated the two germline ends. This CDR3 has 15 amino acids. The DNA of the CDR3 is TGCGCCAGCAGCTTGGTAGGGGCCCCGAACACTGAAGCTTTCTTT. Its translation: CASSLVGAPNTEAFF.

V usage is TRBV28 and J usage is TRBJ1-5, with 8 bases matching TRBD1. The germline V gene has CDR1 MDHEN and CDR2 SYDVKM. The ends lost 5 bases at V and 0 bases at J; junction bases unmatched: 9. This CDR3 region has 17 residues. Here the CDR3 reads CASSEPGQDSSNQPQHF. CDR3 nucleotide sequence: TGTGCCAGCAGTGAGCCGGGACAGGATTCTAGCAATCAGCCCCAGCATTTT.

The chain employs TRBV12-5 and TRBJ2-1, with D unclear. CDR1 and CDR2 (germline): LGHNT, FRNRAP. This CDR3 region has 13 residues. Between the trimmed V and J ends, which lost 6 bases and 9 bases, there was a span of 15 bases. CDR3 bases: TGTGCTAGTGGCCACTCGCTAGGCGGTGAGCAGTTCTTC. Protein: CASGHSLGGEQFF.

This clone was detected only a few times. This chain connects TRBV20-1 to TRBJ2-7; possibly TRBD1 for D (5 bases). Germline V gene sequence: CDR1 DFQATT, CDR2 SNEGSKA (reference sequence). This CDR3 comprises 11 residues. The V end lost 3 bases, the J end lost 3 bases, and 6 bases lay between the germline ends. The CDR3 loop reads CSASQGYEQYF. The CDR3 coding sequence is TGCAGTGCTAGTCAGGGCTACGAGCAGTACTTC.

This chain connects TRBV18 to TRBJ2-6; D not certain. The CDR3 has 17 residues. Germline loops: CDR1 KGHSH, CDR2 LQKENI. V shed 2 bases and J shed 0 bases, with 11 bases lying between them. The CDR3 nucleotides are TGTGCCAGCTCACCAAGGCAGGTGGACTCTGGGGCCAACGTCCTGACTTTC. Protein sequence: CASSPRQVDSGANVLTF.

V usage is TRBV6-1 and J usage is TRBJ1-5; 9 bases match TRBD1. V lost 8 bases and J lost 7; bases outside the gene matches: 6. This CDR3 has 13 amino acids. CDR1 is MNHNS and CDR2 is SASEGT in the germline V gene. The CDR3 DNA reads as TGTGCCAGCGGGACAGGGTTTCAGCAGCCCCAGCATTTT. This encodes CASGTGFQQPQHF.

Only one count was recorded for this clone. This chain connects TRBV30 to TRBJ2-2; 7 nucleotides agree with TRBD2. The germline V gene encodes CDR1 GTSNPN and CDR2 SVGIG (reference sequence). V shed 0 bases and J 6 bases; nucleotides not matched to a gene: 1. This CDR3 has 13 amino acids. CDR3 coding DNA: TGTGCCTGGAGTGTACGGGGGGCCGGGGAGCTGTTTTTT. As protein: CAWSVRGAGELFF.

The chain carries TRBV4-1 and TRBJ1-1; 9 bases agree with TRBD1. V was clipped by 4 bases and J by 3 bases; unmatched bases: 3. CDR1 is MGHRA and CDR2 is YSYEKL in the germline V gene. There are 14 residues in the CDR3. CDR3 region: CASSPGQGHTEAFF. The CDR3 DNA is TGCGCCAGCAGCCCGGGACAGGGACACACTGAAGCTTTCTTT.

V usage is TRBV7-6 and J usage is TRBJ2-7; D may be TRBD1 (6 bases). Germline V gene data show CDR1 as SGHVS and CDR2 as FNYEAQ. The CDR3 totals 13 residues. Trimming took 5 bases from V and 4 from J, leaving 12 bases between them. In DNA form, the CDR3 reads TGTGCCAGCAGCGGACCACAGGGTTACGAGCAGTACTTC. Protein: CASSGPQGYEQYF.

The chain recombines TRBV9 with TRBJ2-6; 13 bases are shared with TRBD2. The CDR3 sequence is 20 residues long. Trimming removed 1 base from V and 4 bases from J; junction bases left unmatched: 11. Germline lookup yields CDR1 SGDLS and CDR2 YYNGEE. The CDR3 protein is CASSVWTSGRSWTGANVLTF. The CDR3 bases are TGTGCCAGCAGCGTATGGACTAGCGGGAGAAGTTGGACGGGGGCCAACGTCCTGACTTTC.

J is TRBJ1-2 and V is TRBV27, with D hard to call. Per the germline V gene, CDR1 is MNHEY and CDR2 is SMNVEV (reference sequence). CDR3 length equals 12 residues. Deletions cut 6 bases from V and 2 bases from J, with 7 bases between. CDR3 in amino acids: CASSPQNYGYTF. In DNA, the CDR3 is TGTGCCAGCAGCCCACAAAACTATGGCTACACCTTC.

The chain combines TRBV10-2 with TRBJ2-7; TRBD2 aligns across 9 bases. CDR1 WSHSY and CDR2 SAAADI come from the germline V gene. V lost 6 bases, J lost 2 bases, and 5 bases stayed unmatched. CDR3 length: 14 residues. The CDR3 DNA follows: TGCGCCAGCAGGGAGACTAGCGGACCCTACGAGCAGTACTTC. Amino acids: CASRETSGPYEQYF.

The chain uses TRBV5-1 and TRBJ2-7, with a possible D match to TRBD2 (6 bases). Germline V gives CDR1 SGHRS, CDR2 YFSETQ. The V end was cut by 0 bases, the J end by 7 bases, with 14 bases between. This CDR3 contains 14 residues. The CDR3 nucleotides are TGCGCCAGCAGCTTGGGCGACGGTGGGGGGGAGCAGTACTTC. This codes for CASSLGDGGGEQYF.

V is TRBV5-8 and J is TRBJ2-7; 13 positions match TRBD2. Germline trimming cut 2 bases from V and 5 bases from J; bases unmatched to any gene: 4. The CDR3 is 15 amino acids. Germline V gene sequence: CDR1 SGHTS, CDR2 YDEGEE. In DNA form, the CDR3 reads TGTGCCAGCAGCTTATCCGGGACTAGCGGGAACGAGCAGTACTTC. Protein sequence: CASSLSGTSGNEQYF.

V is TRBV27 and J is TRBJ2-5, with a tentative D call TRBD1 (6 bases). From germline, CDR1 is MNHEY and CDR2 SMNVEV (reference sequence). Between the trimmed V and J ends, which lost 4 bases and 3 bases, there was a span of 12 bases. The CDR3 length is 14 residues. CDR3 nucleotide sequence: TGTGCCAGCAGTTCACTAGGGGGTGAAGAGACCCAGTACTTC. Its protein is CASSSLGGEETQYF.

V usage is TRBV2 and J usage is TRBJ2-7; 7 nucleotides align to TRBD1. The germline V gene encodes CDR1 SNHLY and CDR2 FYNNEI. The CDR3 totals 14 residues. Trimming took 7 bases from V and 5 from J; bases not matched to a gene: 11. The CDR3 DNA follows: TGTGCCAGCACCCTATTGACAGGGACGAACGAGCAGTACTTC. Its protein is CASTLLTGTNEQYF.

The V call is TRBV7-9, the J call TRBJ2-2, with 10 positions matching TRBD2. The ends lost 5 bases at V and 1 base at J; junction bases unmatched: 10. This CDR3 comprises 18 residues. The germline gives CDR1 SEHNR, CDR2 FQNEAQ (reference sequence). CDR3 DNA: TGTGCCAGCAGCGCGTTACCGAGGACTAGCGGGAACACCGGGGAGCTGTTTTTT. This encodes CASSALPRTSGNTGELFF. Using reference TRBV7-9 and TRBJ2-2 for the parts outside the CDR3, the full variable domain is DTGVSQNPRHKITKRGQNVTFRCDPISEHNRLYWYRQTLGQGPEFLTYFQNEAQLEKSRLLSDRFSAERPKGSFSTLEIQRTEQGDSAMYLCASSALPRTSGNTGELFFGEGSRLTVL.

The J gene is TRBJ2-1, the V gene TRBV15; 9 bases align to TRBD2. Germline CDR1 is LNHNV and CDR2 is YYDKDF (reference sequence). The V gene end was trimmed by 7 bases and the J gene end by 3 bases; junction bases not matched to a gene: 4. The CDR3 is 14 residues long. This CDR3 reads CATTVSGSYNEQFF. In nucleotides, the CDR3 is TGTGCCACCACCGTTAGCGGGAGCTACAATGAGCAGTTCTTC.

The gene calls are TRBV29-1 and TRBJ1-1; D is unresolved. Trimming removed 4 bases at V and 0 bases at J, with 9 bases between. The CDR3 has 13 residues. Germline-derived CDR1 and CDR2 are SQVTM and ANQGSEA. CDR3 DNA: TGCAGCGTTGTCCGAACATTGAACACTGAAGCTTTCTTT. Protein: CSVVRTLNTEAFF.

This chain joins TRBV19 and TRBJ1-2, with TRBD1 matching 7 bases. Trimming at V came to 3 bases and at J to 5 bases, leaving 6 bases not matched to a gene. Germline CDR1 LNHDA, CDR2 SQIVND (reference sequence). The CDR3 extends over 14 amino acids. The CDR3, as DNA: TGTGCCAGTAGTATTAACAGGGGAGTTTATGGCTACACCTTC. Translating gives CASSINRGVYGYTF.